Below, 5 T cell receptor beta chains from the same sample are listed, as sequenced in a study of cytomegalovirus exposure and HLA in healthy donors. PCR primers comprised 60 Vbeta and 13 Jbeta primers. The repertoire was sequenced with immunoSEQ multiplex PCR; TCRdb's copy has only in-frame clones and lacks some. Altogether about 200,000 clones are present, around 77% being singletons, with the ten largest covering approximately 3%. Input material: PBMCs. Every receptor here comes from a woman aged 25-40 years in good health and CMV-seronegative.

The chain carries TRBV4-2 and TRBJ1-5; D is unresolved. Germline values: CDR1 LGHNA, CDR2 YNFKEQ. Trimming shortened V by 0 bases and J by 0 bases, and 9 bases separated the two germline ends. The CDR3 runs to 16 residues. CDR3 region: CASSQDRVDSNQPQHF. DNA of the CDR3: TGTGCCAGCAGCCAAGATCGCGTTGATAGCAATCAGCCCCAGCATTTT.

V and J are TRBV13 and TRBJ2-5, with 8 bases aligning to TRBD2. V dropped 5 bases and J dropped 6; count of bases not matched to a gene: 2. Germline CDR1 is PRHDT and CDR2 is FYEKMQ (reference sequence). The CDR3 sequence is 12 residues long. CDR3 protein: CASSRGGQTQYF. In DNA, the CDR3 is TGTGCCAGCAGCCGGGGGGGGCAGACCCAGTACTTC.

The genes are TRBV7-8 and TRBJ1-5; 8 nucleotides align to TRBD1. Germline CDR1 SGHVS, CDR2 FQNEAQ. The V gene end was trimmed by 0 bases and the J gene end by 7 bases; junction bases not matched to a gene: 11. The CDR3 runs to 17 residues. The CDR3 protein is CASSLALAGGSRQPQHF. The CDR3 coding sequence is TGTGCCAGCAGCTTAGCTCTGGCAGGGGGCAGTCGGCAGCCCCAGCATTTT.

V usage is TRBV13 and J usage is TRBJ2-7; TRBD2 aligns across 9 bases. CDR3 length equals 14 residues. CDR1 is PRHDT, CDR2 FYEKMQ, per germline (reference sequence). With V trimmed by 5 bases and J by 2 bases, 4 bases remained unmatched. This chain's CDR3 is CASSVLAGPYEQYF. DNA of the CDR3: TGTGCCAGCAGCGTCCTAGCGGGGCCCTACGAGCAGTACTTC.

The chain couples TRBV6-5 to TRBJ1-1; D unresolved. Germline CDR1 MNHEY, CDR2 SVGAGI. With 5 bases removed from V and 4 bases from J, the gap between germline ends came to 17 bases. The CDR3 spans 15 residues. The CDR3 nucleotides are TGTGCCAGCAGTCAAGACACCTTCTCATCCACTGAAGCTTTCTTT. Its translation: CASSQDTFSSTEAFF.